This T cell receptor (beta chain) was sequenced for a study of blood T cell repertoires in COVID-19. Study background: PBMCs, B-cell-depleted T cells, or T cells were the source of the cDNA or gDNA that made up the material.

V was pared by 5 bases and J by 5 bases, with 9 bases between. This CDR3 region has 13 residues. Original processing notes: Cell counts per sample came from amplifying reference gene primers. The assay was immunoSEQ multiplex PCR, and TCRdb's table has in-frame clones only and misses some. The V and J calls and clone size are taken from that table; D and trimming were inferred from the DNA. The table has 57,000 or so clones, roughly 84% seen once. The rearrangement joins TRBV12-3 or TRBV12-4 to TRBJ2-2; D is unresolved. The TCR was taken from a woman at least 80 years old with active or convalescent COVID-19. Specimen: peripheral blood. CDR3 DNA: TGTGCCAGCAGTCTGGGCGAGACCGGGGAGCTGTTTTTT. Its protein product is CASSLGETGELFF.